What follows are 9 T cell receptor beta chains derived from one specimen sequenced in a study of blood T cell repertoires in COVID-19. Measured with immunoSEQ multiplex PCR; TCRdb has only the in-frame clones, and not every one. Of some 220,000 clones in the sample, about 80% were seen once. Material for sequencing was PBMCs or T cells enriched from blood (not recorded which). The receptors were gathered from a woman aged 40 to 50 with acute COVID-19.

V is TRBV6-5 and J is TRBJ2-7; 12 bases map to TRBD2. CDR3 length: 15 residues. Per the germline V gene, CDR1 is MNHEY and CDR2 is SVGAGI. Trimming at V came to 3 bases and at J to 6 bases, leaving 6 bases not matched to a gene. CDR3 protein: CASSYTSGGIGEQYF. In DNA, the CDR3 is TGTGCCAGCAGTTATACTAGCGGGGGGATTGGCGAGCAGTACTTC.

This clone was seen a handful of times. V gene TRBV11-1 combines with J gene TRBJ2-1; 8 bases map to TRBD1. This CDR3 is built from 13 residues. From germline, CDR1 is SGHAT and CDR2 FQDESV (reference sequence). J gave up 8 bases and V 6 bases, and 6 bases lay outside the gene matches. This CDR3 reads CASRPDRGDEQFF. CDR3 nucleotides: TGTGCCAGCAGGCCTGACAGGGGAGATGAGCAGTTCTTC.

This rearrangement joins TRBV24-1 to TRBJ2-1; D is perhaps TRBD1 (6 bases). Between the trimmed V and J ends, which lost 4 bases and 2 bases, there was a span of 14 bases. The CDR3 extends over 16 amino acids. Germline V gene sequence: CDR1 KGHDR, CDR2 SFDVKD. The DNA of the CDR3 is TGTGCCACCAGTGACCTGGACAGCCCAACCTACAATGAGCAGTTCTTC. Amino acid sequence: CATSDLDSPTYNEQFF.

The chain carries TRBV5-4 and TRBJ1-1; D call uncertain. The CDR3 runs 12 residues. V was clipped by 2 bases and J by 1 base, with 3 bases between them. Germline CDR1 and CDR2: SGHNT and YYREEE (reference sequence). CDR3 region: CASSFKNTEAFF. CDR3 DNA: TGTGCCAGCAGCTTCAAGAACACTGAAGCTTTCTTT.

This chain links TRBV5-4 with TRBJ2-3, with TRBD2 as a possible D gene (6 bases). Between the trimmed V and J ends, which lost 4 bases and 5 bases, there was a span of 14 bases. This CDR3 is built from 14 residues. Germline-derived CDR1 and CDR2 are SGHNT and YYREEE (reference sequence). CDR3: CASSPRAGRDTQYF. CDR3 DNA: TGTGCCAGCAGCCCCCGGGCGGGAAGAGATACGCAGTATTTT.

The chain joins TRBV9 to TRBJ1-1, with a tentative D call TRBD1 (5 bases). CDR3 length: 15 amino acids. V lost 3 bases, J lost 2 bases, and 14 bases lay in between. Germline V gene data show CDR1 as SGDLS and CDR2 as YYNGEE. The CDR3 DNA follows: TGTGCCAGCAGCGGAGGCCCGACAGTCAACACTGAAGCTTTCTTT. Its protein product is CASSGGPTVNTEAFF.

CDR3: CASNRDRDSPLHF. As DNA, the CDR3 is TGCGCCAGCAACAGGGACAGGGATTCACCCCTCCACTTT. This chain uses TRBV10-1 with TRBJ1-6, with 9 bases that match TRBD1. Per the germline V gene, CDR1 is WNHNN and CDR2 is SYGVQD (reference sequence). The CDR3 is 13 amino acids. Trimming cost V 7 bases and J 8 bases; bases outside gene matches: 3.

The rearrangement links TRBV9 to TRBJ2-1; 9 nucleotides agree with TRBD2. The ends lost 10 bases at V and 3 bases at J; junction bases unmatched: 5. CDR1 SGDLS and CDR2 YYNGEE come from the germline V gene. The CDR3 extends over 13 amino acids. Here the CDR3 reads CAGVAGDYNEQFF. The DNA of the CDR3 is TGTGCCGGCGTAGCGGGAGACTACAATGAGCAGTTCTTC.

This sequence joins TRBV2 and TRBJ1-5; D unresolved. V was cut by 7 bases and J by 1 base, with 14 bases left in between. CDR3 length equals 15 residues. Germline assignment: CDR1 SNHLY and CDR2 FYNNEI. The CDR3 region is CASISELGSNQPQHF. The CDR3 region has the DNA TGTGCCAGCATCAGTGAATTGGGCAGCAATCAGCCCCAGCATTTT.